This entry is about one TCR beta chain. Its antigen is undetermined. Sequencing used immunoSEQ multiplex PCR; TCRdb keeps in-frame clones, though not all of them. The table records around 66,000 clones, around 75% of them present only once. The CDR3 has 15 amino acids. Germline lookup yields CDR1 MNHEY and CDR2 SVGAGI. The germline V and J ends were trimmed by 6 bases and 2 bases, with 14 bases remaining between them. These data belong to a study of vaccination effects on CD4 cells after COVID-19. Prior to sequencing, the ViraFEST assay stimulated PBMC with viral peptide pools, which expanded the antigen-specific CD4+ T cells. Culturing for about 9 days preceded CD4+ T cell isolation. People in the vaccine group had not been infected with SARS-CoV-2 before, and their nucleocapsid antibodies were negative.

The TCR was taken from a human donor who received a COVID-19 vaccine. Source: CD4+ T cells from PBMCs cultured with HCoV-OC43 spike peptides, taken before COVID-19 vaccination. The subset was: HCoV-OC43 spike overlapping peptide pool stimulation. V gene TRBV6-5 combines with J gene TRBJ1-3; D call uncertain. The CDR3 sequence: CASSSQDGAGNTIYF. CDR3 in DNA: TGTGCCAGCAGCTCCCAGGACGGAGCTGGAAACACCATATATTTT.